This is a list of T cell receptor beta chains from one sample in a study of CD8 T cells in Susac syndrome. MiXCR was run by TCRdb on the immunoSEQ multiplex PCR reads, yielding one entry per CDR3 protein. The table lists around 190,000 distinct CDR3 sequences, 85% to 95% of them singletons. The sample consisted of CD4+ T cells from PBMCs. Receptor source: a human donor in good health. Both conserved end residues are part of each CDR3. A D gene is named only where the DNA matches it firmly. Clone size is not always given. Where it is, it says once, few, many or a class for expanded clones.

v_call,clone_size,d_call,j_call,cdr3_nt,cdr3_aa
TRBV28,-,-,TRBJ1-1,TGTGCCAGCAGAAGCCGCACTGAAGCTTTCTTT,CASRSRTEAFF
TRBV6-2/TRBV6-3,once,TRBD1,TRBJ2-7,TGTGCCAGCAGTTACCCCCGGGACAGGGTCTACGAGCAGTACTTC,CASSYPRDRVYEQYF
TRBV20-1,-,-,TRBJ2-3,TGCAGTGCTAGAGGCCCTAGCGCCCATTCGGATACGCAGTATTTT,CSARGPSAHSDTQYF
TRBV20-1,-,-,TRBJ1-5,TGCAGTGCTAGTTCTGGGGGCGACAATCAGCCCCAGCATTTT,CSASSGGDNQPQHF
TRBV7-9,once,TRBD2,TRBJ2-1,TGTGCCAGCAGCCGGACTAGCGGGAGGCCCTTCGGGGACAATGAGCAGTTCTTC,CASSRTSGRPFGDNEQFF
TRBV29-1,-,-,TRBJ1-4,TGCAGCGTTGAAGGTCCAGGAGGGCCTAATGAAAAACTGTTTTTT,CSVEGPGGPNEKLFF
TRBV20-1,-,-,TRBJ2-1,TGCAGTGCGGCGAGCCGGTACATTGAGCAGTTCTTC,CSAASRYIEQFF
TRBV4-1,-,TRBD2,TRBJ2-1,TGCGCCAGCAGCCAAGTGCAGCGGGAGGCTGAGCAGTTCTTC,CASSQVQREAEQFF
TRBV18,-,-,TRBJ2-3,TGTGCCAGCTCACCGGGCTTCGAGCGGCCAGATACGCAGTATTTT,CASSPGFERPDTQYF
TRBV7-8,once,-,TRBJ2-5,TGTGCCAGCAGCTTCCCAGGGACAGAGACCCAGTACTTC,CASSFPGTETQYF
TRBV30,few,-,TRBJ2-3,TGTGCCTGGAGTCCCGGGGGCACAGATACGCAGTATTTT,CAWSPGGTDTQYF
TRBV14,once,-,TRBJ1-1,TGTGCCAGCAGCCAAGTGCAGGCCATGAACACTGAAGCTTTCTTT,CASSQVQAMNTEAFF
TRBV11-2,-,-,TRBJ2-2,TGTGCCAGCAGCCCTCGGCCCGCCGGGGAGCTGTTTTTT,CASSPRPAGELFF
TRBV29-1,-,TRBD2,TRBJ2-3,TGCAGCGCCGCAGGGACTAGTGGGCTAACAGATACGCAGTATTTT,CSAAGTSGLTDTQYF
TRBV29-1,-,-,TRBJ1-1,TGCAGCGTTGAATTTCGGGGTCTGAACACTGAAGCTTTCTTT,CSVEFRGLNTEAFF
TRBV12-3/TRBV12-4,-,TRBD2,TRBJ2-1,TGTGCCAGCAGTAAACCGGGACTAGGGGCCCTGTTGGAGCAGTTCTTC,CASSKPGLGALLEQFF
TRBV9,-,-,TRBJ1-1,TGTGCCAGCAGCGTAGTCCCCCAAACTGAAGCTTTCTTT,CASSVVPQTEAFF
TRBV29-1,-,-,TRBJ2-6,TGCAGCACCTTCAGCTCTGGGGCCAACGTCCTGACTTTC,CSTFSSGANVLTF
TRBV6-5,-,-,TRBJ1-1,TGTGCCAGCAGTTACGGGGACGAGCCTGAAGCTTTCTTT,CASSYGDEPEAFF
TRBV30,-,-,TRBJ1-5,TGTGCCTGGGGAGGGGTGGGCAATCAGCCCCAGCATTTT,CAWGGVGNQPQHF
TRBV4-3,-,TRBD2,TRBJ2-5,TGCGCCAGCAGCCAAGGGCCAGCGGGGGGAACTGGGCAAGAGACCCAGTACTTC,CASSQGPAGGTGQETQYF
TRBV20-1,-,TRBD1,TRBJ1-5,TGCAGTGCTAGACCTACAGGGGCCGGCATGAGGCAGCCCCAGCATTTT,CSARPTGAGMRQPQHF
TRBV24-1,-,TRBD2,TRBJ2-1,TGTGCCACCAGTGACCCTACTAGCGGGGGGGCCAATGAGCAGTTCTTC,CATSDPTSGGANEQFF
TRBV29-1,once,-,TRBJ2-3,TGCAGCGTTGGAGGCTGGGCAGATACGCAGTATTTT,CSVGGWADTQYF
TRBV28,once,TRBD1,TRBJ1-2,TGTGCCACGTGGACGGGGGGACAGGGGGCCTATGGCTACACCTTC,CATWTGGQGAYGYTF
TRBV29-1,-,TRBD1,TRBJ2-2,TGCAGCGTCGACAGGGGATACACCGGGGAGCTGTTTTTT,CSVDRGYTGELFF
TRBV2,-,-,TRBJ1-5,TGTGCCAGCAGTGGGAGCATGGGCAATCAGCCCCAGCATTTT,CASSGSMGNQPQHF
TRBV11-1,-,-,TRBJ2-5,TGTGCCAGCAGCTTCGCCGGGGGAAGGCCCCAAGAGACCCAGTACTTC,CASSFAGGRPQETQYF
TRBV24-1,-,-,TRBJ2-5,TGTGCCACCAGTGATTTGACGGTGGGTATCCAAGAGACCCAGTACTTC,CATSDLTVGIQETQYF
TRBV29-1,-,TRBD2,TRBJ2-7,TGCAGCGGAGTAGCGGGCGGGGGTCGCGAGCAGTACTTC,CSGVAGGGREQYF
TRBV20-1,-,-,TRBJ2-5,TGCAGTGCTCATGGGGACACCCAAGAGACCCAGTACTTC,CSAHGDTQETQYF
TRBV3-1,-,-,TRBJ2-5,TGTGCCAGCAGCCAAGACCGCGGGATCCAAGAGACCCAGTACTTC,CASSQDRGIQETQYF
TRBV9,-,-,TRBJ2-3,TGTGCCAGCAGCGGAGGACATTCCTTCTCAGATACGCAGTATTTT,CASSGGHSFSDTQYF
TRBV15,-,-,TRBJ1-2,TGTGCCACCAGCAGAGATCTGGCGACGGGCTACACCTTC,CATSRDLATGYTF
TRBV3-1,few,-,TRBJ1-1,TGTGCCAGCAGTCAGGGGCGGAACACTGAAGCTTTCTTT,CASSQGRNTEAFF
TRBV13,-,-,TRBJ2-1,TGTGCCAGCAGCTTAGCGGGGGCTGGAGAGCAGTTCTTC,CASSLAGAGEQFF
TRBV6-2/TRBV6-3,-,TRBD1,TRBJ1-2,TGTGCCAGCAGTCGACCTTTGGACAGGGGACGGATCTATGGCTACACCTTC,CASSRPLDRGRIYGYTF
TRBV23-1,-,-,TRBJ1-2,TGCGCCATCCAGATAATAACTATCTATGGCTACACCTTC,CAIQIITIYGYTF
TRBV6-5,-,TRBD2,TRBJ2-1,TGTGCCAGCAGTTGGCGGGCTAGCGGGACCCCTTGGGAGCAGTTCTTC,CASSWRASGTPWEQFF
TRBV12-5,-,TRBD2,TRBJ2-1,TGTGCTAGTGGTTTGGGGACAGGCTGGACTAGCGGGAGTAATGAGCAGTTCTTC,CASGLGTGWTSGSNEQFF
TRBV12-5,-,-,TRBJ1-5,TGTGCTAGTGGTCAATCGGGGAGCAATCAGCCCCAGCATTTT,CASGQSGSNQPQHF
TRBV7-9,-,TRBD1,TRBJ1-1,TGTGCCAGCAGTCTTAGACAGGGGGGAGCTTTCTTT,CASSLRQGGAFF
TRBV29-1,-,-,TRBJ1-5,TGCAGCTTCAAGGACGGCAATCAGCCCCAGCATTTT,CSFKDGNQPQHF
TRBV29-1,-,-,TRBJ1-1,TGCAGCGCCGCAGAGGAGGGAGGGGGTGCGTTACCTGAAGCTTTCTTT,CSAAEEGGGALPEAFF
TRBV20-1,-,TRBD1,TRBJ2-1,TGCAGTGCTTTTGTAGGGACAGTAGGCTATGAGCAGTTCTTC,CSAFVGTVGYEQFF
TRBV20-1,-,TRBD2,TRBJ2-3,TGCAGTGCTAAGCGGGGGGCCTCCTTAACAGATACGCAGTATTTT,CSAKRGASLTDTQYF
TRBV27,-,TRBD2,TRBJ2-1,TGTGCCAGCAGTACCGGGACTAGCGGGAGGGCGGGGAAGTTCTTC,CASSTGTSGRAGKFF
TRBV4-1,-,TRBD2,TRBJ2-3,TGCGCCAGCAGCCAACCCATCGGCGGGGGGCGCGGAGATACGCAGTATTTT,CASSQPIGGGRGDTQYF
TRBV20-1,-,-,TRBJ2-3,TGCAGTGCTAGAGATCCCAGCAGGGCAGATACGCAGTATTTT,CSARDPSRADTQYF